This T cell receptor beta chain was found in a study of shared clonotypes between healthy human individuals. The CDR3 has 14 amino acids. V lost 4 bases and J lost 7, with 13 bases in between. CDR1 is MNHNY and CDR2 is SVGAGI in the germline V gene (reference sequence). Clones were sequenced by immunoSEQ multiplex PCR, and TCRdb holds only the in-frame ones, with some missing. The sample lists 2,500,000 or so clones, 92% occurring once. Sequencing was performed on naive CD4+ T cells from PBMCs. Subset specified: CD45RA+ positively selected. The sequence was obtained from a man younger than 35 in good health. Some clones in this sample may be carry-over from other donors' samples. The genes are TRBV6-6 and TRBJ1-4, with D possibly being TRBD1 (5 bases). In DNA, the CDR3 is TGTGCCAGCAGTTTAGCGGGGGTGGGTGAAAAACTGTTTTTT. Protein product: CASSLAGVGEKLFF.